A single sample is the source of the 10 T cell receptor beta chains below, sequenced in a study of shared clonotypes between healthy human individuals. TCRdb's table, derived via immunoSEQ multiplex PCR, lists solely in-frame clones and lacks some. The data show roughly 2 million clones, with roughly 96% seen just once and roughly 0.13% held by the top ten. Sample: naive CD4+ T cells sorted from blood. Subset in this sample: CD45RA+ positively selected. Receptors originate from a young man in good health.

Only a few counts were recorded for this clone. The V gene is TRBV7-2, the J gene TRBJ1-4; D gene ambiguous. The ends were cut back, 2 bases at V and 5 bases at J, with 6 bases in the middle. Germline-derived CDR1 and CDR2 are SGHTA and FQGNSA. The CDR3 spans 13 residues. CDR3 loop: CASSLRSNEKLFF. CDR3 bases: TGTGCCAGCAGCTTACGGTCAAATGAAAAACTGTTTTTT.

The CDR3, as DNA: TGTGCCAGCAGTTACTCGGACAGGGACTATGGCTACACCTTC. Protein: CASSYSDRDYGYTF. The chain has TRBV6-5 and TRBJ1-2; 8 nucleotides align to TRBD1. This CDR3 is 14 amino acids long. Germline lookup yields CDR1 MNHEY and CDR2 SVGAGI. V was clipped by 0 bases and J by 3 bases; unmatched bases: 0.

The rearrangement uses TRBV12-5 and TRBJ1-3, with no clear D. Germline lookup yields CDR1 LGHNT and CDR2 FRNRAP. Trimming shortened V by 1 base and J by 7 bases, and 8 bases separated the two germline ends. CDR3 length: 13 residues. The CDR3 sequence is CASGLGVGNTIYF. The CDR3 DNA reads TGTGCTAGTGGTTTGGGAGTGGGGAACACCATATATTTT.

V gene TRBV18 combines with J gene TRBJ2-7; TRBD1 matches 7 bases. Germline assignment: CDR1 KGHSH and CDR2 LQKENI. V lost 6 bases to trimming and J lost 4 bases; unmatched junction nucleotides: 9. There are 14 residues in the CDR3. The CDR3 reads CASSTISGGYEQYF. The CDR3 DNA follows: TGTGCCAGCTCCACAATTTCAGGGGGATACGAGCAGTACTTC. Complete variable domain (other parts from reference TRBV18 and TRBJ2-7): NAGVMQNPRHLVRRRGQEARLRCSPMKGHSHVYWYRQLPEEGLKFMVYLQKENIIDESGMPKERFSAEFPKEGPSILRIQQVVRGDSAAYFCASSTISGGYEQYFGPGTRLTVT.

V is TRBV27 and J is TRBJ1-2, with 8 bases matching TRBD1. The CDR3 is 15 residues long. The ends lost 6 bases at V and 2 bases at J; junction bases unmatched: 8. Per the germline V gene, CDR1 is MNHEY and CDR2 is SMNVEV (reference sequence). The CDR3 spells CASRPGTGINYGYTF. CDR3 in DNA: TGTGCCAGCAGGCCCGGGACAGGTATCAACTATGGCTACACCTTC.

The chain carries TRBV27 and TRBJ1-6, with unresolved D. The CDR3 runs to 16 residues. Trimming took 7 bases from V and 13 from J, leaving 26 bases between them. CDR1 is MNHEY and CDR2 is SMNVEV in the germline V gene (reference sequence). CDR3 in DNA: TGTGCCAGCACCACAACACTGGGGTTTGTACCTGTGCCCCTCCACTTT. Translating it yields CASTTTLGFVPVPLHF.

The DNA of the CDR3 is TGTGCCAGCAGTTACTCGACACAGGGGACTGAGCAGTTCTTC. Translation: CASSYSTQGTEQFF. The chain is built from TRBV6-5 and TRBJ2-1; 7 nucleotides agree with TRBD1. The CDR3 spans 14 residues. The germline V gene has CDR1 MNHEY and CDR2 SVGAGI. Trimming at V came to 0 bases and at J to 9 bases, leaving 5 bases not matched to a gene.

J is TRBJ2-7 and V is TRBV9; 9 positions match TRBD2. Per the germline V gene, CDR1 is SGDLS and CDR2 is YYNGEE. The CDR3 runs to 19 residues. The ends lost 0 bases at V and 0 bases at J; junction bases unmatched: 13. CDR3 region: CASSVVPELAGLSSYEQYF. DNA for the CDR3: TGTGCCAGCAGCGTAGTTCCTGAACTAGCGGGCCTAAGCTCCTACGAGCAGTACTTC.

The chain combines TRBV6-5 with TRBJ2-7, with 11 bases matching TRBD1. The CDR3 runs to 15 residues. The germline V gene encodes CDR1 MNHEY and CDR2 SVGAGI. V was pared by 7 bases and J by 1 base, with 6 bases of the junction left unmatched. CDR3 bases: TGTGCCAGCATAGGACAGGGGGCAGAATCCTACGAGCAGTACTTC. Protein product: CASIGQGAESYEQYF.

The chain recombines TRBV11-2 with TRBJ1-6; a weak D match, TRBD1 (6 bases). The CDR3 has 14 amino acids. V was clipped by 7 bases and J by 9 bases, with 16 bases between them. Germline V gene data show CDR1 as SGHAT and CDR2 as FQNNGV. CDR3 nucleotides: TGTGCCAGCACCTGGGGGGCAGTAAGTTCACCCCTCCACTTT. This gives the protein CASTWGAVSSPLHF.